The 26 T cell receptor beta chains below come from one sample, sequenced in a study of shared clonotypes between healthy human individuals. CD45RO-negative, CCR7-positively selected cells formed the naive CD8 fraction, excluding terminally differentiated effector memory CD45RA+ cells. Profiled with immunoSEQ multiplex PCR; TCRdb holds only in-frame clones, not every one. The table has about 2.2 million clones, over 85% seen once. The source material was naive CD8+ T cells from PBMCs. The receptors shown here come from a man younger than 35 in good health. Some clones in this sample may be carry-over from other donors' samples.

The V gene is TRBV9, the J gene TRBJ1-4, with D hard to call. The CDR3 spans 15 residues. The germline V gene has CDR1 SGDLS and CDR2 YYNGEE. V dropped 3 bases and J dropped 0 bases, with 9 bases sitting between them. CDR3 protein: CASSAYGATNEKLFF. Here the CDR3 DNA reads TGTGCCAGCAGCGCATACGGAGCAACTAATGAAAAACTGTTTTTT.

The chain is built from TRBV2 and TRBJ2-7, with 8 bases aligning to TRBD1. CDR1 is SNHLY and CDR2 is FYNNEI in the germline V gene. The length of the CDR3 is 15 residues. J gave up 2 bases and V 4 bases, and 7 bases lay outside the gene matches. The CDR3 DNA is TGTGCCAGCAGTGCCTCCAGGGGGCGGCCCTACGAGCAGTACTTC. Residues: CASSASRGRPYEQYF.

This clone appeared once. The V gene is TRBV7-9, the J gene TRBJ2-7; tentative D call: TRBD2 (6 bases). The CDR3 length is 16 residues. Trimming took 5 bases from V and 3 from J, leaving 20 bases between them. In germline, CDR1 is SEHNR, CDR2 FQNEAQ (reference sequence). CDR3 sequence: CASSPPVPGEVYEQYF. In nucleotides, the CDR3 is TGTGCCAGCAGCCCCCCCGTCCCGGGAGAGGTCTACGAGCAGTACTTC.

The rearrangement joins TRBV4-1 to TRBJ2-7; 8 bases fit TRBD2. The CDR3 contains 15 residues. The V segment lost 0 bases and the J segment 3 bases; nucleotides outside the gene matches: 4. Looked up from germline, CDR1 is MGHRA and CDR2 is YSYEKL. The CDR3 sequence is CASSQETSGNYEQYF. In DNA, the CDR3 is TGCGCCAGCAGCCAAGAAACTAGCGGAAACTACGAGCAGTACTTC.

About this clone itself: This sample also contains other DNA sequences that code for the same CDR3. V and J are TRBV6-5 and TRBJ2-2; 11 bases align to TRBD1. Looked up from germline, CDR1 is MNHEY and CDR2 is SVGAGI. V trimming: 4 bases; J trimming: 3 bases; junction bases outside the gene matches: 1. This CDR3 is built from 15 residues. The CDR3 spells CASSWTGGHTGELFF. CDR3 DNA: TGTGCCAGCAGTTGGACAGGGGGCCACACCGGGGAGCTGTTTTTT.

As for this clone: Other DNA sequences from this sample encode an identical CDR3 as well. The chain employs TRBV9 and TRBJ2-6; no reliable D call. CDR3 length equals 16 residues. V was shortened by 0 bases and J by 4 bases, with 11 bases between the two germline ends. CDR1 and CDR2 (germline): SGDLS, YYNGEE. Here the CDR3 reads CASSVDTGTGANVLTF. Here the CDR3 DNA reads TGTGCCAGCAGCGTAGATACGGGTACGGGGGCCAACGTCCTGACTTTC.

This chain joins TRBV7-3 and TRBJ2-3; 9 bases line up with TRBD2. The CDR3 has 16 amino acids. The J segment lost 5 bases and the V segment lost 1 base, leaving 7 bases of the junction unmatched. Germline V gene sequence: CDR1 SGHTA, CDR2 FQGTGA. The CDR3 DNA reads TGTGCCAGCAGCTTAAGTCGGACTAGCGTTATAGATACGCAGTATTTT. Translated: CASSLSRTSVIDTQYF.

V and J are TRBV9 and TRBJ2-7; a weak D match, TRBD2 (6 bases). The CDR3 is 16 residues long. CDR1 SGDLS and CDR2 YYNGEE come from the germline V gene. The V gene lost 3 bases and the J gene lost 0 bases, with 16 bases spanning the gap. In DNA form, the CDR3 reads TGTGCCAGCAGCGCCCATCGGGAGTCAAGCTCCTACGAGCAGTACTTC. It translates to CASSAHRESSSYEQYF.

The chain carries TRBV4-3 and TRBJ1-4, with D perhaps TRBD1 (6 bases). Germline values: CDR1 LGHNA, CDR2 YSLEER. The CDR3 contains 18 residues. Trimming took 1 base from V and 4 from J, leaving 19 bases between them. This CDR3 reads CASSQAGSEGVGNEKLFF. CDR3 in DNA: TGCGCCAGCAGCCAAGCGGGGTCCGAGGGGGTTGGTAATGAAAAACTGTTTTTT.

The chain links TRBV6-5 to TRBJ1-1, with TRBD1 matching over 8 bases. The CDR3 spans 14 residues. J lost 3 bases, V lost 6 bases, and 6 bases had no gene match. Germline CDR1 is MNHEY and CDR2 is SVGAGI. DNA for the CDR3: TGTGCCAGCAGCATGACAGGGGAGGACACTGAAGCTTTCTTT. Translated, it gives CASSMTGEDTEAFF.

The chain couples TRBV2 to TRBJ2-1; D is perhaps TRBD1 (5 bases). Per germline, CDR1 SNHLY and CDR2 FYNNEI. The ends were cut back, 3 bases at V and 4 bases at J, with 13 bases in the middle. CDR3 length: 15 residues. The CDR3 nucleotides are TGTGCCAGCAGTGAGGGGCAGGGCTGGTACAATGAGCAGTTCTTC. The encoded protein is CASSEGQGWYNEQFF.

This chain joins TRBV5-5 and TRBJ2-6; a possible D gene is TRBD1 (6 bases). The CDR3 runs 17 residues. The germline CDR1 and CDR2 sequences are SGHKS and YYEKEE (reference sequence). Trimming removed 4 bases from V and 0 bases from J, with 14 bases in between. As DNA, the CDR3 is TGTGCCAGCAGCCCCTGGGGGCGGCACTCTGGGGCCAACGTCCTGACTTTC. Its translation: CASSPWGRHSGANVLTF.

The rearrangement links TRBV5-4 to TRBJ2-7; 9 bases map to TRBD1. There are 16 residues in the CDR3. The germline CDR1 and CDR2 sequences are SGHNT and YYREEE (reference sequence). Trimming cost V 4 bases and J 3 bases; bases outside gene matches: 11. CDR3 sequence (DNA): TGTGCCAGCAGCCTTTACCAGGGACAGGGCAACTACGAGCAGTACTTC. The encoded protein is CASSLYQGQGNYEQYF.

The gene calls are TRBV28 and TRBJ1-3; maybe TRBD1 (6 bases). The CDR3 runs 17 residues. The germline V gene encodes CDR1 MDHEN and CDR2 SYDVKM. Trimming removed 8 bases from V and 0 bases from J, with 20 bases in between. The CDR3 protein is CASGGSGWRSSGNTIYF. The CDR3 DNA is TGTGCCAGCGGGGGCTCGGGCTGGCGTTCCTCTGGAAACACCATATATTTT. Variable domain in full (rest from reference TRBV28 and TRBJ1-3): DVKVTQSSRYLVKRTGEKVFLECVQDMDHENMFWYRQDPGLGLRLIYFSYDVKMKEKGDIPEGYSVSREKKERFSLILESASTNQTSMYLCASGGSGWRSSGNTIYFGEGSWLTVV.

This rearrangement joins TRBV25-1 to TRBJ2-7, with TRBD1 matching 7 bases. This CDR3 contains 14 residues. The V and J ends lost 7 bases and 2 bases, in that order; junction bases with no gene match: 8. Per germline, CDR1 MGHDK and CDR2 SYGVNS. This chain's CDR3 is CASTRWGQTYEQYF. The DNA of the CDR3 is TGTGCCAGCACCCGTTGGGGACAGACCTACGAGCAGTACTTC.

The chain combines TRBV6-6 with TRBJ2-7; 9 positions match TRBD2. The germline gives CDR1 MNHNY, CDR2 SVGAGI (reference sequence). The CDR3 extends over 16 amino acids. The junction had 9 bases not matched to a gene; V was cut back by 5 bases and J by 1 base. CDR3 in DNA: TGTGCCAGCAGTCACCAAGCGGGAGGCCGTTCCTACGAGCAGTACTTC. Protein: CASSHQAGGRSYEQYF.

This chain uses TRBV2 with TRBJ2-1; possibly TRBD2 for D (5 bases). CDR1 and CDR2 from the germline V gene are SNHLY and FYNNEI. CDR3 length: 15 amino acids. V dropped 5 bases and J dropped 0 bases, with 11 bases sitting between them. For the CDR3, the DNA is TGTGCCAGCAGTTCTACTAGGAGCTCCTACAATGAGCAGTTCTTC. Translation: CASSSTRSSYNEQFF.

The V and J genes are TRBV10-3 and TRBJ2-5, with D uncertain. Trimming took off 0 bases at V and 7 bases at J, with 15 bases between the two ends. The CDR3 totals 15 residues. Germline lookup yields CDR1 ENHRY and CDR2 SYGVKD. As DNA, the CDR3 is TGTGCCATCAGTGAGTCGAAAGGGCCTCTAGGGACCCAGTACTTC. This codes for CAISESKGPLGTQYF.

The genes are TRBV27 and TRBJ1-6; maybe TRBD1 (5 bases). Germline-derived CDR1 and CDR2 are MNHEY and SMNVEV (reference sequence). The CDR3 covers 16 residues. V lost 5 bases and J lost 7, with 18 bases in between. The CDR3 loop reads CASSTLWGTANSPLHF. In DNA, the CDR3 is TGTGCCAGCAGTACACTGTGGGGGACGGCGAATTCACCCCTCCACTTT.

This chain links TRBV27 with TRBJ2-1; 7 bases agree with TRBD2. The trim removed 4 bases at V and 0 bases at J, leaving 12 bases unmatched. Germline loops: CDR1 MNHEY, CDR2 SMNVEV (reference sequence). CDR3 length: 18 amino acids. This CDR3 reads CASSSFGISGRSYNEQFF. The CDR3 DNA reads as TGTGCCAGCAGTTCCTTTGGTATTAGCGGGCGCTCCTACAATGAGCAGTTCTTC.

J is TRBJ1-1 and V is TRBV12-5; D gene uncertain. V lost 1 base, J lost 7 bases, and 13 bases lay in between. CDR1 is LGHNT and CDR2 is FRNRAP in the germline V gene. The CDR3 runs to 14 residues. The CDR3 DNA reads as TGTGCTAGTGGTTTGGGAGATACACACGGTGAAGCTTTCTTT. It specifies CASGLGDTHGEAFF. The full variable domain, with the rest looked up from reference TRBV12-5 and TRBJ1-1, is DARVTQTPRHKVTEMGQEVTMRCQPILGHNTVFWYRQTMMQGLELLAYFRNRAPLDDSGMPKDRFSAEMPDATLATLKIQPSEPRDSAVYFCASGLGDTHGEAFFGQGTRLTVV.

The gene calls are TRBV10-3 and TRBJ1-1, with a tentative D call TRBD1 (5 bases). The CDR3 has 14 amino acids. V dropped 6 bases and J dropped 2 bases, with 13 bases sitting between them. Germline assignment: CDR1 ENHRY and CDR2 SYGVKD. In nucleotides, the CDR3 is TGTGCCATCAGGCTTGCAGGGCCCAACACTGAAGCTTTCTTT. It specifies CAIRLAGPNTEAFF.

This sequence joins TRBV28 and TRBJ1-2; 8 bases are a match to TRBD1. From germline, CDR1 is MDHEN and CDR2 SYDVKM. There are 15 residues in the CDR3. V shed 6 bases and J 4 bases; nucleotides not matched to a gene: 10. The CDR3, as DNA: TGTGCCAGCAGCCCCGACAGGGGATGGAGCTATGGCTACACCTTC. This encodes CASSPDRGWSYGYTF.

This chain uses TRBV5-1 with TRBJ2-1; 11 nucleotides align to TRBD1. The CDR3 is 15 amino acids. Germline V gives CDR1 SGHRS, CDR2 YFSETQ. The ends lost 7 bases at V and 7 bases at J; junction bases unmatched: 10. The CDR3 loop is CASFRTGGGLNEQFF. In DNA form, the CDR3 reads TGCGCCAGCTTCCGGACAGGGGGCGGTTTAAATGAGCAGTTCTTC.

This rearrangement joins TRBV5-1 to TRBJ2-1; 10 bases align to TRBD2. The J segment lost 3 bases and the V segment lost 4 bases, leaving 10 bases of the junction unmatched. Germline V gives CDR1 SGHRS, CDR2 YFSETQ. The CDR3 has 17 residues. The CDR3 DNA follows: TGCGCCAGCAGCCTTCCAAACCTAGCGGGAGTCTACAATGAGCAGTTCTTC. It is translated as CASSLPNLAGVYNEQFF.

This chain joins TRBV27 and TRBJ2-1, with D possibly being TRBD1 or TRBD2 (5 bases each). The CDR3 extends over 14 amino acids. Trimming cost V 1 base and J 8 bases, with 12 bases left between them. Germline-derived CDR1 and CDR2 are MNHEY and SMNVEV (reference sequence). The CDR3 nucleotides are TGTGCCAGCAGTTTATTAGTGAGGGACGATGAGCAGTTCTTC. Amino acid sequence: CASSLLVRDDEQFF.